Sequencing of this T cell receptor beta chain was carried out in a study of cytomegalovirus exposure and HLA in healthy donors. Overall study findings and caveats: In a later analysis, most CMV-associated TCR beta chains appeared HLA-restricted. Altogether, 150 to 200 TCR beta chains were recorded as cytomegalovirus-associated. A later analysis reported that several of the most significant clusters appeared to be linked to common viral pathogens, among them Epstein-Barr virus.

When sampled, the donors appeared nominally healthy, though they likely had unrecorded immune exposures. The V gene end was trimmed by 6 bases and the J gene end by 1 base; junction bases not matched to a gene: 5. Germline V gene data show CDR1 as MDHEN and CDR2 as SYDVKM. The CDR3 runs 15 residues. This clone was detected once. Its antigen is undetermined. The study ran its PCR with 60 Vbeta and 13 Jbeta primers. The table came from immunoSEQ multiplex PCR; TCRdb's copy has only in-frame clones and leaves some out. The table records about 77,000 clones, around three quarters of them present only once.

The material sequenced was PBMCs. This clonotype originated in a man aged 40-55 years in good health and CMV-seronegative. The rearrangement links TRBV28 to TRBJ1-5; the match to TRBD1 covers 8 bases. The CDR3: CASRDDRGSNQPQHF. In DNA form, the CDR3 reads TGTGCCAGCAGGGATGACAGGGGAAGCAATCAGCCCCAGCATTTT.